Listed below are T cell receptor beta chains from one sample, sequenced in a study of blood T cell repertoires in COVID-19. The repertoire was sequenced with immunoSEQ multiplex PCR; TCRdb's copy has only in-frame clones and lacks some. The sample comprises roughly 50,000 clones, around 90% of which are singletons, and around 18% rests with the top ten. Sequences were obtained from peripheral blood. The receptor set was obtained from a human donor in a cohort sampled during active COVID-19. Each CDR3 is given with its conserved first and last residue. The D gene is left open where the match is weak. The size entry is marked missing in some rows and otherwise reads once, few, many or a size class.

CDR3 DNA: TGCGCCAGCAGCCAAGGTCCAGGGACAGACCTCACAGATACGCAGTATTTT
CDR3 protein: CASSQGPGTDLTDTQYF
clone size: NA
CDR3 length: 17
V gene: TRBV4-3
D gene: TRBD1
J gene: TRBJ2-3

CDR3 DNA: TGTGCCGCCGTAGGGGCCGCCTACGAGCAGTACTTC
CDR3 protein: CAAVGAAYEQYF
clone size: NA
CDR3 length: 12
V gene: TRBV27
D gene: NA
J gene: TRBJ2-7

CDR3 DNA: TGTGCCAGCAGCTTTACCGCCCGACTAGCGGCTCAAGAGACCCAGTACTTC
CDR3 protein: CASSFTARLAAQETQYF
clone size: NA
CDR3 length: 17
V gene: TRBV7-9
D gene: TRBD2
J gene: TRBJ2-5

CDR3 DNA: TGTGCCAGCAGCAAAGAGGGTCAGGGGGCTCGGACTGAAGCTTTCTTT
CDR3 protein: CASSKEGQGARTEAFF
clone size: NA
CDR3 length: 16
V gene: TRBV21-1
D gene: NA
J gene: TRBJ1-1

CDR3 DNA: TGTGCCAGCAGCTTCCTAAGGGGCACTGAAGCTTTCTTT
CDR3 protein: CASSFLRGTEAFF
clone size: once
CDR3 length: 13
V gene: TRBV7-6
D gene: NA
J gene: TRBJ1-1

CDR3 DNA: TGTGCCAGCAGCTTAGTCCGGGGGGTCACTGAAGCTTTCTTT
CDR3 protein: CASSLVRGVTEAFF
clone size: NA
CDR3 length: 14
V gene: TRBV11-2
D gene: NA
J gene: TRBJ1-1

CDR3 DNA: TGTGCCAGCAAGCTTGTTTCCACAGATACGCAGTATTTT
CDR3 protein: CASKLVSTDTQYF
clone size: NA
CDR3 length: 13
V gene: TRBV6-5
D gene: NA
J gene: TRBJ2-3

CDR3 DNA: TGTGCCAGCAGCCAACGAGTTACCCGAAACACTGAAGCTTTCTTT
CDR3 protein: CASSQRVTRNTEAFF
clone size: NA
CDR3 length: 15
V gene: TRBV14
D gene: NA
J gene: TRBJ1-1

CDR3 DNA: TGTGCCAGCAGCGTACGGGACAAGAACACTGAAGCTTTCTTT
CDR3 protein: CASSVRDKNTEAFF
clone size: NA
CDR3 length: 14
V gene: TRBV5-6
D gene: NA
J gene: TRBJ1-1

CDR3 DNA: TGTGCCAGCAGCTTAGAGGGACTAGCGGGGGGCCAAGAGACCCAGTACTTC
CDR3 protein: CASSLEGLAGGQETQYF
clone size: NA
CDR3 length: 17
V gene: TRBV7-9
D gene: TRBD2
J gene: TRBJ2-5

CDR3 DNA: TGCGCCAGCAGCCAATTGGCAGAATCCTACGAGCAGTACTTC
CDR3 protein: CASSQLAESYEQYF
clone size: NA
CDR3 length: 14
V gene: TRBV4-1
D gene: NA
J gene: TRBJ2-7

CDR3 DNA: TGTGCCAGCAGCTTAAGGCCAGGGGGCTCCTACAATGAGCAGTTCTTC
CDR3 protein: CASSLRPGGSYNEQFF
clone size: NA
CDR3 length: 16
V gene: TRBV7-6
D gene: TRBD1
J gene: TRBJ2-1

CDR3 DNA: TGTGCCAGCAGTTTACCCGGGACAGGGAATAATTCACCCCTCCACTTT
CDR3 protein: CASSLPGTGNNSPLHF
clone size: NA
CDR3 length: 16
V gene: TRBV6-5
D gene: TRBD1
J gene: TRBJ1-6

CDR3 DNA: TGTGCCAGTAGTACCCAGGGGGCCGGGACTAGCGGCTCCTACGAGCAGTACTTC
CDR3 protein: CASSTQGAGTSGSYEQYF
clone size: few
CDR3 length: 18
V gene: TRBV19
D gene: TRBD2
J gene: TRBJ2-7

CDR3 DNA: TGTGCCAGCAGCCCCCAGAGCGGGGGACGCACAGATACGCAGTATTTT
CDR3 protein: CASSPQSGGRTDTQYF
clone size: NA
CDR3 length: 16
V gene: TRBV7-9
D gene: TRBD2
J gene: TRBJ2-3

CDR3 DNA: TGTGCCAGCAGCCCCGACCGACCCCAATACAGGGAGCGCTATGGCTACACCTTC
CDR3 protein: CASSPDRPQYRERYGYTF
clone size: NA
CDR3 length: 18
V gene: TRBV9
D gene: NA
J gene: TRBJ1-2

CDR3 DNA: TGTGCCAGCAGCCCCAACCTGGGGACAGCTACTAACTATGGCTACACCTTC
CDR3 protein: CASSPNLGTATNYGYTF
clone size: NA
CDR3 length: 17
V gene: TRBV3-1/TRBV3-2
D gene: TRBD1
J gene: TRBJ1-2

CDR3 DNA: TGTGCCAGCCGACAGGCAGGACAGCCCCAGCATTTT
CDR3 protein: CASRQAGQPQHF
clone size: NA
CDR3 length: 12
V gene: TRBV6-5
D gene: NA
J gene: TRBJ1-5

CDR3 DNA: TGTGCCATCAGCCGGGACACGGCTACCTACGAGCAGTACTTC
CDR3 protein: CAISRDTATYEQYF
clone size: NA
CDR3 length: 14
V gene: TRBV10-3
D gene: NA
J gene: TRBJ2-7

CDR3 DNA: TGCGCCAGCAGCGGAGACCGGGGTTCCTACGAGCAGTACTTC
CDR3 protein: CASSGDRGSYEQYF
clone size: NA
CDR3 length: 14
V gene: TRBV5-1
D gene: NA
J gene: TRBJ2-7

CDR3 DNA: TGTGCCAGCAGTAGAACCGGGACAGAGGGCCAGCCCCAGCATTTT
CDR3 protein: CASSRTGTEGQPQHF
clone size: NA
CDR3 length: 15
V gene: TRBV6-2/TRBV6-3
D gene: TRBD1
J gene: TRBJ1-5

CDR3 DNA: TGTGCCAGCAGCTTACAGGTCCCTAGCGGGGGGCGCCTCTACGAGCAGTACTTC
CDR3 protein: CASSLQVPSGGRLYEQYF
clone size: NA
CDR3 length: 18
V gene: TRBV7-9
D gene: TRBD2
J gene: TRBJ2-7

CDR3 DNA: TGTGCCAGCAGCGCCCACCTACAGGGAAACGAGCAGTACTTC
CDR3 protein: CASSAHLQGNEQYF
clone size: NA
CDR3 length: 14
V gene: TRBV9
D gene: NA
J gene: TRBJ2-7

CDR3 DNA: TGTGCCAGCAGCTTAGAGCCCCCAGGCGAGCAGTACTTC
CDR3 protein: CASSLEPPGEQYF
clone size: NA
CDR3 length: 13
V gene: TRBV11-2
D gene: NA
J gene: TRBJ2-7

CDR3 DNA: TGCAGCCCGCTGAGGTTATACAATGAGCAGTTCTTC
CDR3 protein: CSPLRLYNEQFF
clone size: NA
CDR3 length: 12
V gene: TRBV29-1
D gene: NA
J gene: TRBJ2-1

CDR3 DNA: TGTGCCAGCAGCTCGGGGACTAGCGCAAACACCGGGGAGCTGTTTTTT
CDR3 protein: CASSSGTSANTGELFF
clone size: NA
CDR3 length: 16
V gene: TRBV7-3
D gene: TRBD2
J gene: TRBJ2-2

CDR3 DNA: TGTGCCAGCAGCTTAGCAGGGAATGAGCAGTTCTTC
CDR3 protein: CASSLAGNEQFF
clone size: NA
CDR3 length: 12
V gene: TRBV11-3
D gene: NA
J gene: TRBJ2-1

CDR3 DNA: TGTGCTAGTGGTTTGACGGCAGGGGAGCAGTTCTTC
CDR3 protein: CASGLTAGEQFF
clone size: NA
CDR3 length: 12
V gene: TRBV12-5
D gene: NA
J gene: TRBJ2-1

CDR3 DNA: TGTGCCAGCAGCTCCCGGACAGCTACCGGGGAGCTGTTTTTT
CDR3 protein: CASSSRTATGELFF
clone size: NA
CDR3 length: 14
V gene: TRBV11-3
D gene: NA
J gene: TRBJ2-2

CDR3 DNA: TGTGCCAGTAGTTTCCTACTACCGGGGGTTCCAGATACGCAGTATTTT
CDR3 protein: CASSFLLPGVPDTQYF
clone size: NA
CDR3 length: 16
V gene: TRBV19
D gene: NA
J gene: TRBJ2-3

CDR3 DNA: TGTGCCAGCTCCCTAGGACAGCAAAAAAGGGGCGAGCAGTACTTC
CDR3 protein: CASSLGQQKRGEQYF
clone size: NA
CDR3 length: 15
V gene: TRBV18
D gene: NA
J gene: TRBJ2-7

CDR3 DNA: TGTGCCAGCAGCTTAACTCTAGCTGGCGGGACCCAGTACTTC
CDR3 protein: CASSLTLAGGTQYF
clone size: NA
CDR3 length: 14
V gene: TRBV11-2
D gene: NA
J gene: TRBJ2-5

CDR3 DNA: TGTGCCAGCAGCTTAGACGGGTTGGGTAATTCACCCCTCCACTTT
CDR3 protein: CASSLDGLGNSPLHF
clone size: few
CDR3 length: 15
V gene: TRBV7-9
D gene: NA
J gene: TRBJ1-6